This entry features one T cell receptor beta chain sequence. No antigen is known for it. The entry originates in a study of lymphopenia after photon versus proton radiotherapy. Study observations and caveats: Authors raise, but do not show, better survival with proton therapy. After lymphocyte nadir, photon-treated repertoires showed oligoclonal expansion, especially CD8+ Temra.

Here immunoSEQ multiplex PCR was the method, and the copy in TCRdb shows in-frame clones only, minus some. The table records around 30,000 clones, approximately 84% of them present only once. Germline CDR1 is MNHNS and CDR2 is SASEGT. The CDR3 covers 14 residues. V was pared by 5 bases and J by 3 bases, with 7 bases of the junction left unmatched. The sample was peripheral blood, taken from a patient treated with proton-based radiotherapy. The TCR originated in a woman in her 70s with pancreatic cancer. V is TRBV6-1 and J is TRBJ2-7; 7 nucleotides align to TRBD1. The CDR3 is CASSFGQDSYEQYF. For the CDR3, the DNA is TGTGCCAGCAGTTTCGGACAGGACAGCTACGAGCAGTACTTC.